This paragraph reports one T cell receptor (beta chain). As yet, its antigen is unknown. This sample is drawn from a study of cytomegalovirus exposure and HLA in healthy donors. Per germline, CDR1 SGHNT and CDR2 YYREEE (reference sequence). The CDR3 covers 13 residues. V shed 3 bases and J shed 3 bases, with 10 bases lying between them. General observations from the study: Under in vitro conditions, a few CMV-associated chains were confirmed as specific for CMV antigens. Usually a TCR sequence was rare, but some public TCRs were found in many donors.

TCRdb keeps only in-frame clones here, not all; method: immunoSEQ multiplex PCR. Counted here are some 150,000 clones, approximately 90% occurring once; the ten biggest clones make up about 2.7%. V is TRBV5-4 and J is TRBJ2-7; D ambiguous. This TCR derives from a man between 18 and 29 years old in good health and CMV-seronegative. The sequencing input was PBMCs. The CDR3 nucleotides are TGTGCCAGCAGCTCCATCGATAGCTACGAGCAGTACGTC. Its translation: CASSSIDSYEQYV.